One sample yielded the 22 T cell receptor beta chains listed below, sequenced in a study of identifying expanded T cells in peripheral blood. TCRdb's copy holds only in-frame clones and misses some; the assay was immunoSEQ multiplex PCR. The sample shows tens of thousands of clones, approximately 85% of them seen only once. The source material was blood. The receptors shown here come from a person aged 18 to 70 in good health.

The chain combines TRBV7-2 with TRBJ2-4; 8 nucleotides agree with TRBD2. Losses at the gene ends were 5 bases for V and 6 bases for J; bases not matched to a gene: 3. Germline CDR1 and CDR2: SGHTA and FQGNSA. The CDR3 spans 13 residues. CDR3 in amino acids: CASSTRGGNIQYF. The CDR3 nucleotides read TGTGCCAGCAGCACACGGGGGGGAAACATTCAGTACTTC.

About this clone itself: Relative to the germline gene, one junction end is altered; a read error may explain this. The CDR3 spells CAISESSASGNTIYF. The CDR3 DNA sequence: TGTGCCATCAGCGAGTCGAGTGCCTCTGGAAACACCATATATTTT. This chain connects TRBV10-3 to TRBJ1-3; D not certain. The CDR3 has 15 residues. From germline, CDR1 is ENHRY and CDR2 SYGVKD.

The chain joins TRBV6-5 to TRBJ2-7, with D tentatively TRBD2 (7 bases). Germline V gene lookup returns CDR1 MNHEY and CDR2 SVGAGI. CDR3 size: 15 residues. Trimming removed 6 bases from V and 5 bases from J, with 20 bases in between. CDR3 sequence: CASSPGGLYRDEQYF. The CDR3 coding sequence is TGTGCCAGCAGCCCCGGGGGGCTCTACCGGGACGAGCAGTACTTC.

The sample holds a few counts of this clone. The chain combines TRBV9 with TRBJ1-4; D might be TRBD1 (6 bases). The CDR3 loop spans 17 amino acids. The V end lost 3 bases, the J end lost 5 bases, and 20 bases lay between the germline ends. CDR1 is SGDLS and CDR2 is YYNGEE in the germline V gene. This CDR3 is CASSAARATGQNEKLFF. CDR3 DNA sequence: TGTGCCAGCAGCGCGGCCCGGGCGACAGGCCAAAATGAAAAACTGTTTTTT.

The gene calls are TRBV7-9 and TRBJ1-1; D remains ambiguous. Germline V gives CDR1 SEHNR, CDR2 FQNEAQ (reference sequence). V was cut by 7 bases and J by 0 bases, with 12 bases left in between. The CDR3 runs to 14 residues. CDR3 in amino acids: CASMLRFLNTEAFF. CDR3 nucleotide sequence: TGTGCCAGCATGTTGCGCTTTTTGAACACTGAAGCTTTCTTT.

The CDR3: CAWGSGVGYEQYF. CDR3 sequence (DNA): TGTGCCTGGGGGTCGGGAGTGGGATACGAGCAGTACTTC. The V call is TRBV30, the J call TRBJ2-7; D might be TRBD2 (6 bases). This CDR3 contains 13 residues. Germline V gene data show CDR1 as GTSNPN and CDR2 as SVGIG (reference sequence). V gave up 5 bases and J gave up 4 bases, with 15 bases separating them.

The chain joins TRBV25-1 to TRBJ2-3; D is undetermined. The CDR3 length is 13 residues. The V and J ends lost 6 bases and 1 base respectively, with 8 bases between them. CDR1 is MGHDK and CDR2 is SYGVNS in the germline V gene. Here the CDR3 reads CASRMSGTDTQYF. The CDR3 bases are TGTGCCAGCAGGATGTCTGGCACAGATACGCAGTATTTT.

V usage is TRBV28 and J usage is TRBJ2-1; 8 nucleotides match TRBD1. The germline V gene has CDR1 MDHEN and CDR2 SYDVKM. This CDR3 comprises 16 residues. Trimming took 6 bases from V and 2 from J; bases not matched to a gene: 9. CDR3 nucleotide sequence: TGTGCCAGCAGGGGAGCAGCAGGGGGCCCCTACAATGAGCAGTTCTTC. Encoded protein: CASRGAAGGPYNEQFF.

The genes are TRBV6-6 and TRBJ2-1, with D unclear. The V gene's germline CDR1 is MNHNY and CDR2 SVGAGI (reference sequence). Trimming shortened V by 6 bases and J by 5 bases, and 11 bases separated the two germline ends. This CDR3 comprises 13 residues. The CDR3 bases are TGTGCCAGCAGGAGATTTCAGAACAATGAGCAGTTCTTC. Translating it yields CASRRFQNNEQFF.

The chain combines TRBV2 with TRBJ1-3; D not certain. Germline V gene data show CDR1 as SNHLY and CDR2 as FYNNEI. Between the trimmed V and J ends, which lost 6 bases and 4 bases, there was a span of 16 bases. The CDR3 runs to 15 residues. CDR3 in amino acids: CASSLTGSRGNTIYF. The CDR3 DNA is TGTGCCAGCAGCCTGACGGGATCTCGCGGAAACACCATATATTTT.

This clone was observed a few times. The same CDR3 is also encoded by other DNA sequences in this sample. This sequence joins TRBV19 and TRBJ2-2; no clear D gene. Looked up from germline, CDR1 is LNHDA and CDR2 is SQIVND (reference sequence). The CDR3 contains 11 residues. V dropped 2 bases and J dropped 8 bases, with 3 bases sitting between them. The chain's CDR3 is CASSILGELFF. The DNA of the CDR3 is TGTGCCAGTAGTATACTTGGGGAGCTGTTTTTT.

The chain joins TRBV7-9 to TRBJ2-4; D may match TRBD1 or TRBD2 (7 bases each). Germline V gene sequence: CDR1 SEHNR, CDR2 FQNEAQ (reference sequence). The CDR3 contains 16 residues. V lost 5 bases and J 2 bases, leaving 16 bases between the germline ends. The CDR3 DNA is TGTGCCAGCAGCCCCCAGGGGGGGGGACCCAAAAACATTCAGTACTTC. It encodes CASSPQGGGPKNIQYF.

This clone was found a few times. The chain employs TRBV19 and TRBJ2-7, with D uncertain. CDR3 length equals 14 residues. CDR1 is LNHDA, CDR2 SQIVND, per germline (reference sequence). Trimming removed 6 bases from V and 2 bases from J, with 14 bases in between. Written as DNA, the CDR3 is TGTGCCAGTAGCCAGGACCCGGCCGCCTACGAGCAGTACTTC. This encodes CASSQDPAAYEQYF. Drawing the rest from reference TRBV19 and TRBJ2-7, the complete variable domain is DGGITQSPKYLFRKEGQNVTLSCEQNLNHDAMYWYRQDPGQGLRLIYYSQIVNDFQKGDIAEGYSVSREKKESFPLTVTSAQKNPTAFYLCASSQDPAAYEQYFGPGTRLTVT.

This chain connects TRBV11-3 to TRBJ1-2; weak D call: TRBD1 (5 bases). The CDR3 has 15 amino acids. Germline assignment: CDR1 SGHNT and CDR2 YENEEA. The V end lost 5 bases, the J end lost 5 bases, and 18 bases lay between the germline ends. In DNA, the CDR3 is TGTGCCAGCAGCCCTAGACGGGGGACGGGGTATGGCTACACCTTC. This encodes CASSPRRGTGYGYTF.

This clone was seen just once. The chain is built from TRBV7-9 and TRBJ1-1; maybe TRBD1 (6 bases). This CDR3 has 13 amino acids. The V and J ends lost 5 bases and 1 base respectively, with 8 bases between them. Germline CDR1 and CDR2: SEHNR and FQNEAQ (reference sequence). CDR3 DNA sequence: TGTGCCAGCAGCCTGACAGGGAACACTGAAGCTTTCTTT. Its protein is CASSLTGNTEAFF.

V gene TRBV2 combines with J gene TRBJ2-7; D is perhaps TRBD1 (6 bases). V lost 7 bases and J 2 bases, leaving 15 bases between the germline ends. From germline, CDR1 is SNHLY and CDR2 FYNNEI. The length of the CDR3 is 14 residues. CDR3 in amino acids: CASTSGQNPYEQYF. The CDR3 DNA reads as TGTGCCAGCACGTCGGGACAAAATCCCTACGAGCAGTACTTC.

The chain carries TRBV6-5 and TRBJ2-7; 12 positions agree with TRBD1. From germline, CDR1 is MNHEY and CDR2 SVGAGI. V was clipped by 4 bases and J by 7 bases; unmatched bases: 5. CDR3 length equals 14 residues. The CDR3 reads CASSWGQGASEQYF. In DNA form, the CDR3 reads TGTGCCAGCAGTTGGGGACAGGGGGCGTCGGAGCAGTACTTC.

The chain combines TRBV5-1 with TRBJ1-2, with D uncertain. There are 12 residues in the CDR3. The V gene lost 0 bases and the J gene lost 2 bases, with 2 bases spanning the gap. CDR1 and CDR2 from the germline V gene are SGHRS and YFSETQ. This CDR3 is CASSLENYGYTF. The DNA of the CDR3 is TGCGCCAGCAGCTTGGAGAACTATGGCTACACCTTC.

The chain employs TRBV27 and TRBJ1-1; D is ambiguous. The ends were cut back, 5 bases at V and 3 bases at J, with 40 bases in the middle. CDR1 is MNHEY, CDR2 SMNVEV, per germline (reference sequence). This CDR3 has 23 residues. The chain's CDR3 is CASSPHPLVVEAQMARWHTEAFF. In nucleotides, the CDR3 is TGTGCCAGCAGTCCCCACCCACTGGTGGTTGAGGCCCAAATGGCCCGGTGGCACACTGAAGCTTTCTTT.

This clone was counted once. The CDR3 bases are TGTGCCAGCAGCTGGACATCCGGGGAGCTGTTTTTT. Translation: CASSWTSGELFF. The V gene is TRBV7-3, the J gene TRBJ2-2, with D possibly being TRBD1 (5 bases). V lost 4 bases, J lost 6 bases, and 6 bases lay in between. CDR3 size: 12 residues. The germline V gene encodes CDR1 SGHTA and CDR2 FQGTGA.

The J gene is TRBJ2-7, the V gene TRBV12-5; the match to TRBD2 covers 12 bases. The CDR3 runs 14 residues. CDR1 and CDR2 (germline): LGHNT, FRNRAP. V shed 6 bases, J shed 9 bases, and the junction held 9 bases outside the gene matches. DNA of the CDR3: TGTGCTAGTGGCCAGACTAGCGGGGGTGCAGTGCAGTACTTC. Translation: CASGQTSGGAVQYF.

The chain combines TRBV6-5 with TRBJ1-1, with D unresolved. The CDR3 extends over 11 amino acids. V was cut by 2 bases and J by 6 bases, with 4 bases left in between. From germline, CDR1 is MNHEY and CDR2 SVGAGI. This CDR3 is CASSYGSEAFF. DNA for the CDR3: TGTGCCAGCAGTTACGGGTCTGAAGCTTTCTTT.